The sequence of this T cell receptor (beta chain) was determined in a study of shared clonotypes between healthy human individuals. Here immunoSEQ multiplex PCR was the method, and the copy in TCRdb shows in-frame clones only, minus some. The table shows 2 million to 2.5 million clones, with about 92% occurring only once. Germline loops: CDR1 LGHNA, CDR2 YNFKEQ. The CDR3 loop spans 11 amino acids. V gave up 0 bases and J gave up 7 bases, with 3 bases separating them. Both subsets, CD45RA+ naive and CD45RA-negative memory, were split from the CD4+ cells. The V gene is TRBV4-2, the J gene TRBJ2-5; D is uncertain. Input material: naive CD4+ T cells from PBMCs. Described subset: CD45RA+ positively selected. The TCR comes from a young man in good health. Some clones in this sample may be carry-over from other donors' samples. CDR3 sequence reads: CASSQEGTQYF. CDR3 coding DNA: TGTGCCAGCAGCCAAGAGGGGACCCAGTACTTC.